This T cell receptor (beta chain) was retrieved from a study of cytomegalovirus exposure and HLA in healthy donors. Germline assignment: CDR1 MNHEY and CDR2 SMNVEV (reference sequence). This CDR3 region has 15 residues. V shed 4 bases and J shed 2 bases, with 15 bases lying between them. It was with 60 Vbeta and 13 Jbeta primers that the PCR ran. Libraries were prepared by immunoSEQ multiplex PCR; TCRdb keeps only in-frame clonotypes and omits some of them. The sample records roughly 300,000 clones, more than 80% being singletons. The receptor was derived from a middle-aged man in good health and CMV-seropositive. The genes are TRBV27 and TRBJ2-7; D ambiguous. Sequences were obtained from PBMCs. The CDR3: CASSSLVKAPYEQYF. In nucleotides, the CDR3 is TGTGCCAGCAGTTCCCTGGTGAAAGCCCCCTACGAGCAGTACTTC.